What follows is one T cell receptor beta chain and its context. Its target is unknown. The sample belongs to a study of T cells expressing NK-cell markers. Notes on the study in general: Dominant NKG2C+ clonotypes in about 6 donors made up about 1.0-7.0% of CD8+ T cells.

What made the TCR beta cDNA was 5'RACE template switching with UMIs. For each CDR3 protein, TCRdb gives one entry from its re-call of the 5' RACE reads, without DNA. This sample contains 130,000 to 150,000 distinct CDR3 sequences. The germline gives CDR1 SGHVS, CDR2 FNYEAQ. This CDR3 comprises 14 residues. This sequence joins TRBV7-6 and TRBJ2-5; TCRdb returns TRBD1, unconfirmable since there is no DNA. Specimen: blood T cells: a sorted CD56 or NKG2C T cell subset, CD4+ or CD8+ T cells, or bulk PBMC T cells (not recorded which). This sequence originates from a man in his late teens or twenties in good health. CDR3 loop: CASSLGGGVETQYF.